What follows are 3 T cell receptor beta chains derived from one specimen sequenced in a study of OX40 agonist ivuxolimab in advanced cancers. The table came from immunoSEQ multiplex PCR; TCRdb's copy has only in-frame clones and leaves some out. The sample shows approximately 19,000 clones, approximately 90% of them seen only once. The material sequenced was CD4+ or CD8+ T cells sorted from blood, taken in a trial of the OX40 agonist ivuxolimab. The origin of the receptors is an adult with an advanced solid tumor such as melanoma, head and neck, liver or kidney cancer.

Turning to this clone: One end of the junction varies from germline; a read error may be responsible. This rearrangement joins TRBV30 to TRBJ1-6; D remains unclear. In germline, CDR1 is GTSNPN, CDR2 SVGIG (reference sequence). The CDR3 covers 13 residues. The CDR3 reads CAWTETDSSLLHF. The CDR3 DNA is TGTGCCTGGACCGAGACCGATTCCTCACTCCTCCACTTT.

V and J are TRBV7-8 and TRBJ1-5; TRBD1 might be the D (5 bases). Trimming stripped 0 bases from V and 3 bases from J, with 15 bases between. The CDR3 runs to 17 residues. Germline assignment: CDR1 SGHVS and CDR2 FQNEAQ. The chain's CDR3 is CASSLAVRGRNNQPQHF. The CDR3 DNA is TGTGCCAGCAGCTTAGCAGTGAGGGGCAGGAACAATCAGCCCCAGCATTTT. Together with reference TRBV7-8 and TRBJ1-5, the CDR3 gives the full variable domain: GAGVSQSPRYKVAKRGQDVALRCDPISGHVSLFWYQQALGQGPEFLTYFQNEAQLDKSGLPSDRFFAERPEGSVSTLKIQRTQQEDSAVYLCASSLAVRGRNNQPQHFGDGTRLSIL.

In the case of this clone: An end of the junction differs from the germline gene, which may be a read error. J is TRBJ2-1 and V is TRBV5-1; no clear D gene. The CDR3 sequence is 11 residues long. The germline CDR1 and CDR2 sequences are SGHRS and YFSETQ. CDR3 amino acids: CASSLGLSLLF. The CDR3 region has the DNA TGCGCCAGCAGCTTAGGGTTGTCCCTCCTCTTC. The variable domain in full, with the rest retrieved from reference TRBV5-1 and TRBJ2-1, is KAGVTQTPRYLIKTRGQQVTLSCSPISGHRSVSWYQQTPGQGLQFLFEYFSETQRNKGNFPGRFSGRQFSNSRSEMNVSTLELGDSALYLCASSLGLSLLFGPGTRLTVL.